This TCR beta chain stems from a study of shared clonotypes between healthy human individuals. Study conclusions and caveats: Among non-shared clonotypes, generation probabilities were lower than among those shared by all four donors. Around 5.4% of naive CD4 clonotypes were common to four donors.

The V and J ends lost 1 base and 4 bases, in that order; junction bases with no gene match: 7. The CDR3 is 17 amino acids. Germline V gives CDR1 SGHVS, CDR2 FNYEAQ. About this clone: The antigen is unknown.

All participating donors were Caucasian adults from Nashville, Tennessee. Clones were read by immunoSEQ multiplex PCR, and TCRdb kept only the in-frame ones, dropping some. The table includes roughly 640,000 clones, 74% detected once. The sample was memory CD4+ T cells sorted from blood. Documented subset: CD45RA-negative fraction. The V call is TRBV7-6, the J call TRBJ2-6; TRBD1 matches at 7 bases. This TCR was recovered from a woman aged 25-40 years in good health. The CDR3 DNA reads TGTGCCAGCAGCTTAGTTCGAGGGGGCTCCGGGGCCAACGTCCTGACTTTC. The encoded protein is CASSLVRGGSGANVLTF.